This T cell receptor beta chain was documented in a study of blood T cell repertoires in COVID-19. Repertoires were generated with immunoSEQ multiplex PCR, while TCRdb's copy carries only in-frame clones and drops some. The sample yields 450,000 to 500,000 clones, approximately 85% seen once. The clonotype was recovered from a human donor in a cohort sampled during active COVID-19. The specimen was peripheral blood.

The CDR3 sequence is CASSLGQEEAFF. The CDR3 DNA sequence: TGTGCCAGCAGTTTAGGGCAGGAAGAAGCTTTCTTT. V and J are TRBV12-3 or TRBV12-4 and TRBJ1-1; D call uncertain. Trimming took 1 base from V and 8 from J, leaving 8 bases between them. The CDR3 spans 12 residues.